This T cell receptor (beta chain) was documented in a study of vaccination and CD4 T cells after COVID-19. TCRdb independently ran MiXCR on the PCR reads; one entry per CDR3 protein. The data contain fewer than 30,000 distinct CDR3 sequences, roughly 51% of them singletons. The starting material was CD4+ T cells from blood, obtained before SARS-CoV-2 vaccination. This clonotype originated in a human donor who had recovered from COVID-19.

The DNA for the CDR3 is TGTGCCAGCAGCCGGACAGGGGGGAGTGATCAGCCCCAGCATTTT. The encoded protein is CASSRTGGSDQPQHF. The gene calls are TRBV11-2 and TRBJ1-5; 10 bases map to TRBD1. V trimming: 5 bases; J trimming: 5 bases; junction bases outside the gene matches: 6. Germline assignment: CDR1 SGHAT and CDR2 FQNNGV. The CDR3 totals 15 residues.